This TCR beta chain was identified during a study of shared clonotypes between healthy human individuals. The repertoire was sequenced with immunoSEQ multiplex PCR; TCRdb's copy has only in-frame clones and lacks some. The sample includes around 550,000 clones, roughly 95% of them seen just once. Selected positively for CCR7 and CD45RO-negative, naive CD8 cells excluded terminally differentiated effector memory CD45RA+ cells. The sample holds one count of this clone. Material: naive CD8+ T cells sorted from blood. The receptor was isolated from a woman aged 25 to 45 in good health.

CDR3 DNA sequence: TGTGCCAGCAGCAGAGGACAGGGTGAAAAACTGTTTTTT. Translation gives CASSRGQGEKLFF. The rearrangement joins TRBV2 to TRBJ1-4; TRBD1 matches 8 bases. Unmatched junction bases numbered 4, after V lost 6 bases and J lost 7 bases. The CDR3 spans 13 residues. Germline lookup yields CDR1 SNHLY and CDR2 FYNNEI.